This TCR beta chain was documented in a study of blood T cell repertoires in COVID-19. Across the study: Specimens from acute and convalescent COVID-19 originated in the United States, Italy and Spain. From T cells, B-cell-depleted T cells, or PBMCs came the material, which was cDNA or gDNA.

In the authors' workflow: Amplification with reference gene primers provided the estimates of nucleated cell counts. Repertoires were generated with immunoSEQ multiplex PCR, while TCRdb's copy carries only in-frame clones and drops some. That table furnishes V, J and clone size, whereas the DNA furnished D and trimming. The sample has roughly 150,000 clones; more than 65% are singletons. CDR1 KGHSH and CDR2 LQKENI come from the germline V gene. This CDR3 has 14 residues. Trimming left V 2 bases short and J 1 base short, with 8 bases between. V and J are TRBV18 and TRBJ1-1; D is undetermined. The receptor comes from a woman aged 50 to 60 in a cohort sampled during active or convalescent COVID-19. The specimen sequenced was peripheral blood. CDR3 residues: CASSPVQENTEAFF. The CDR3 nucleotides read TGTGCCAGCTCACCAGTGCAGGAGAACACTGAAGCTTTCTTT.